Presented here are 25 T cell receptor beta chains from one specimen sequenced in a study of blood T cell repertoires in COVID-19. Method: immunoSEQ multiplex PCR; TCRdb's copy keeps in-frame clones and lacks some. The profile shows approximately 500,000 clones, roughly nine tenths of them singletons. Input material: peripheral blood. The receptor source for this set is a woman between 50 and 59 years old with COVID-19, enrolled during active disease.

The J gene is TRBJ1-5, the V gene TRBV20-1; D is uncertain. Trimming left V 3 bases short and J 5 bases short, with 8 bases between. This CDR3 is built from 12 residues. CDR1 is DFQATT, CDR2 SNEGSKA, per germline (reference sequence). The CDR3 reads CSASKEDQPQHF. Written as DNA, the CDR3 is TGCAGTGCTAGTAAGGAGGATCAGCCCCAGCATTTT.

V and J are TRBV27 and TRBJ1-1, with 12 nucleotides matching TRBD1. V shed 6 bases, J shed 5 bases, and the junction held 10 bases outside the gene matches. This CDR3 has 16 amino acids. Germline values: CDR1 MNHEY, CDR2 SMNVEV (reference sequence). The CDR3 bases are TGTGCCAGCAGCCCCGGGACAGGGGGCGCTGGGACTGAAGCTTTCTTT. It codes for CASSPGTGGAGTEAFF.

The genes are TRBV27 and TRBJ2-2; 14 bases match TRBD2. The CDR3 totals 15 residues. V lost 3 bases and J lost 8; bases outside the gene matches: 2. The germline gives CDR1 MNHEY, CDR2 SMNVEV (reference sequence). This CDR3 is CASSLTSGGAGELFF. The CDR3 nucleotides are TGTGCCAGCAGTTTGACTAGCGGGGGGGCGGGGGAGCTGTTTTTT.

This sequence joins TRBV19 and TRBJ1-3, with D hard to call. Germline V gene data show CDR1 as LNHDA and CDR2 as SQIVND (reference sequence). CDR3 length: 15 amino acids. V lost 7 bases and J lost 3, with 16 bases in between. CDR3 in DNA: TGTGCCAGTAATCGAGCCGTTGGAGGTGGAAACACCATATATTTT. It translates to CASNRAVGGGNTIYF. Full variable domain (outside the CDR3, taken from reference TRBV19 and TRBJ1-3): DGGITQSPKYLFRKEGQNVTLSCEQNLNHDAMYWYRQDPGQGLRLIYYSQIVNDFQKGDIAEGYSVSREKKESFPLTVTSAQKNPTAFYLCASNRAVGGGNTIYFGEGSWLTVV.

This rearrangement joins TRBV5-1 to TRBJ1-3, with D perhaps TRBD1 (5 bases). Between the trimmed V and J ends, which lost 0 bases and 0 bases, there was a span of 10 bases. CDR1 SGHRS and CDR2 YFSETQ come from the germline V gene. The CDR3 loop spans 16 amino acids. The CDR3 bases are TGCGCCAGCAGCTTGGCCTCGGGGGGCTCTGGAAACACCATATATTTT. Amino acid sequence: CASSLASGGSGNTIYF.

This rearrangement joins TRBV6-5 to TRBJ2-1; D not certain. The V end lost 5 bases, the J end lost 8 bases, and 7 bases lay between the germline ends. This CDR3 is 11 amino acids long. Looked up from germline, CDR1 is MNHEY and CDR2 is SVGAGI. This chain's CDR3 is CASSLRYEQFF. CDR3 DNA sequence: TGTGCCAGCAGTCTCCGGTATGAGCAGTTCTTC.

The chain recombines TRBV27 with TRBJ1-2, with 7 positions matching TRBD1. V lost 0 bases and J lost 3; bases outside the gene matches: 4. Looked up from germline, CDR1 is MNHEY and CDR2 is SMNVEV (reference sequence). The CDR3 loop spans 15 amino acids. The CDR3 reads CASSLSGRGDYGYTF. The CDR3 bases are TGTGCCAGCAGTTTATCGGGCAGGGGGGACTATGGCTACACCTTC.

V usage is TRBV6-1 and J usage is TRBJ2-5, with D unclear. This CDR3 has 14 residues. Deletions cut 1 base from V and 5 bases from J, with 11 bases between. CDR1 MNHNS and CDR2 SASEGT come from the germline V gene. The CDR3 reads CASSEDGSLETQYF. In DNA form, the CDR3 reads TGTGCCAGCAGTGAAGACGGTAGCCTGGAGACCCAGTACTTC.

The chain is built from TRBV10-2 and TRBJ1-2; D uncertain. Germline-derived CDR1 and CDR2 are WSHSY and SAAADI. V was pared by 7 bases and J by 8 bases, with 20 bases between. The length of the CDR3 is 14 residues. CDR3 amino acids: CASNPTGVSRGYTF. In DNA, the CDR3 is TGCGCCAGCAACCCTACCGGGGTCAGCCGGGGCTACACCTTC.

This chain connects TRBV6-5 to TRBJ1-1; 8 bases match TRBD1. Per germline, CDR1 MNHEY and CDR2 SVGAGI. The CDR3 spans 13 residues. The V and J ends lost 4 bases and 3 bases, in that order; junction bases with no gene match: 1. CDR3 protein: CASSSTGDTEAFF. In DNA, the CDR3 is TGTGCCAGCAGTTCGACAGGGGACACTGAAGCTTTCTTT.

The chain employs TRBV30 and TRBJ1-4; D is possibly TRBD1 (6 bases). The V gene's germline CDR1 is GTSNPN and CDR2 SVGIG (reference sequence). The CDR3 loop spans 13 amino acids. V gave up 8 bases and J gave up 0 bases, with 10 bases separating them. CDR3 coding DNA: TGTGCCGCCGGACAGTCAACTAATGAAAAACTGTTTTTT. It encodes CAAGQSTNEKLFF.

The chain carries TRBV5-1 and TRBJ1-2; no clear D gene. V dropped 2 bases and J dropped 3 bases, with 8 bases sitting between them. The germline V gene encodes CDR1 SGHRS and CDR2 YFSETQ. This CDR3 contains 13 residues. DNA of the CDR3: TGCGCCAGCAGCTTAGAGGAGTACTATGGCTACACCTTC. Its translation: CASSLEEYYGYTF.

The chain links TRBV5-4 to TRBJ2-1; D is unclear. V lost 10 bases and J 0 bases, leaving 8 bases between the germline ends. Germline-derived CDR1 and CDR2 are SGHNT and YYREEE (reference sequence). The CDR3 runs 12 residues. The CDR3 loop reads CAFRTSYNEQFF. The CDR3 bases are TGTGCCTTTAGAACCTCCTACAATGAGCAGTTCTTC.

This chain links TRBV3-1 (or the pseudogene TRBV3-2) with TRBJ2-4; 7 bases are shared with TRBD1. The length of the CDR3 is 15 residues. V shed 3 bases and J 6 bases; nucleotides not matched to a gene: 8. Germline lookup yields CDR1 LGHDT and CDR2 YNNKEL (reference sequence). CDR3 coding DNA: TGTGCCAGCAGCCAGGACAGGTTGGTTGGAAACATTCAGTACTTC. This translates into CASSQDRLVGNIQYF.

The chain joins TRBV4-1 to TRBJ1-2; 8 nucleotides match TRBD1. CDR1 and CDR2 from the germline V gene are MGHRA and YSYEKL. This CDR3 is built from 14 residues. J was trimmed by 7 bases and V by 2 bases; bases with no gene match: 6. The CDR3 nucleotides read TGCGCCAGCAGCCAACGGACAGGGTACGGTGGCTACACCTTC. This encodes CASSQRTGYGGYTF.

This rearrangement joins TRBV12-3 or TRBV12-4 to TRBJ2-1; 7 bases agree with TRBD1. This CDR3 contains 13 residues. J lost 5 bases, V lost 7 bases, and 5 bases had no gene match. CDR3 DNA: TGTGCCAGCAACCCGGACAGGAACAATGAGCAGTTCTTC. Its translation is CASNPDRNNEQFF.

The gene calls are TRBV2 and TRBJ2-1; 10 bases are shared with TRBD2. This CDR3 has 14 residues. Trimming cost V 5 bases and J 5 bases; bases outside gene matches: 3. The germline CDR1 and CDR2 sequences are SNHLY and FYNNEI. In nucleotides, the CDR3 is TGTGCCAGCAGTTACCTAGCGGGGGACAATGAGCAGTTCTTC. Residues: CASSYLAGDNEQFF.

The chain's CDR3 is CSVEDRRRTYNEQFF. The CDR3 nucleotides read TGCAGCGTTGAAGATCGCAGGAGGACCTACAATGAGCAGTTCTTC. The chain employs TRBV29-1 and TRBJ2-1, with a possible D match to TRBD2 (5 bases). V was cut by 0 bases and J by 2 bases, with 11 bases left in between. The CDR3 loop spans 15 amino acids. Germline CDR1 is SQVTM and CDR2 is ANQGSEA.

The chain employs TRBV19 and TRBJ1-5, with D unresolved. Germline CDR1 is LNHDA and CDR2 is SQIVND (reference sequence). V lost 7 bases to trimming and J lost 0 bases, with 19 bases between them. CDR3 length equals 17 residues. The CDR3 loop is CASNSPGLVYSNQPQHF. The CDR3 bases are TGTGCCAGTAATTCCCCTGGGCTGGTTTATAGCAATCAGCCCCAGCATTTT.

This clone was detected only a few times. The rearrangement joins TRBV19 to TRBJ1-5, with 9 bases fitting TRBD1. CDR1 LNHDA and CDR2 SQIVND come from the germline V gene (reference sequence). V trimming: 5 bases; J trimming: 6 bases; junction bases outside the gene matches: 14. CDR3 length equals 17 residues. CDR3 residues: CASSLGGQGDLRQPQHF. In DNA, the CDR3 is TGTGCCAGTAGTCTTGGGGGACAGGGCGATCTCCGTCAGCCCCAGCATTTT. Using reference TRBV19 and TRBJ1-5 for the parts outside the CDR3, the full variable domain is DGGITQSPKYLFRKEGQNVTLSCEQNLNHDAMYWYRQDPGQGLRLIYYSQIVNDFQKGDIAEGYSVSREKKESFPLTVTSAQKNPTAFYLCASSLGGQGDLRQPQHFGDGTRLSIL.

The chain combines TRBV3-1 (or the pseudogene TRBV3-2) with TRBJ1-2, with D unclear. The length of the CDR3 is 17 residues. V lost 6 bases to trimming and J lost 0 bases, with 20 bases between them. Germline CDR1 reads LGHDT; CDR2 reads YNNKEL (reference sequence). The CDR3 DNA is TGTGCCAGCAGTCCGAGCGGGTACGGCGAAGCTAACTATGGCTACACCTTC. Residues: CASSPSGYGEANYGYTF.

This chain uses TRBV6-1 with TRBJ2-1, with 8 bases that match TRBD1. The trim removed 1 base at V and 5 bases at J, leaving 7 bases unmatched. Germline V gives CDR1 MNHNS, CDR2 SASEGT. CDR3 length equals 16 residues. CDR3 region: CASSEGPGGIDNEQFF. CDR3 nucleotide sequence: TGTGCCAGCAGTGAAGGCCCAGGGGGCATCGACAATGAGCAGTTCTTC.

V usage is TRBV6-5 and J usage is TRBJ1-1; tentatively, D is TRBD1 (5 bases). V lost 4 bases and J 4 bases, leaving 13 bases between the germline ends. The CDR3 runs to 14 residues. Germline lookup yields CDR1 MNHEY and CDR2 SVGAGI. CDR3 coding DNA: TGTGCCAGCAGTTGGATTCGGGGGGGCACTGAAGCTTTCTTT. It codes for CASSWIRGGTEAFF.

J is TRBJ1-5 and V is TRBV13; D not certain. Trimming took off 0 bases at V and 5 bases at J, with 8 bases between the two ends. The CDR3 totals 14 residues. Germline assignment: CDR1 PRHDT and CDR2 FYEKMQ (reference sequence). In DNA form, the CDR3 reads TGTGCCAGCAGCTTAGGCCTCGGTTATCAGCCCCAGCATTTT. Translated: CASSLGLGYQPQHF.

The rearrangement joins TRBV19 to TRBJ1-5; D might be TRBD1 (5 bases). CDR3 length: 15 residues. In germline, CDR1 is LNHDA, CDR2 SQIVND (reference sequence). V was cut by 8 bases and J by 2 bases, with 16 bases left in between. The CDR3 sequence is CASGGWGRGNQPQHF. DNA of the CDR3: TGTGCCAGTGGGGGGTGGGGCCGGGGCAATCAGCCCCAGCATTTT. Based on the CDR3 plus reference TRBV19 and TRBJ1-5, the full variable domain is DGGITQSPKYLFRKEGQNVTLSCEQNLNHDAMYWYRQDPGQGLRLIYYSQIVNDFQKGDIAEGYSVSREKKESFPLTVTSAQKNPTAFYLCASGGWGRGNQPQHFGDGTRLSIL.